Sequencing of this T cell receptor (beta chain) was carried out in a study of CD8 T cells in Susac syndrome. The RNA input was roughly 0.45 to 1 ug, and it was reverse transcribed with random hexamers. Each CDR3 protein gets one entry after TCRdb re-called the immunoSEQ multiplex PCR reads with MiXCR. Of around 80,000 distinct CDR3 sequences listed, 90% to 97% are singletons. Findings of the study overall: The study recognized that its TCR sequencing and HLA analysis covered a relatively small number of individuals.

All included Susac syndrome patients satisfied recently defined diagnostic criteria for definite or probable disease. This clonotype was seen only once. Its antigen is unidentified. The ends were cut back, 5 bases at V and 0 bases at J, with 13 bases in the middle. The CDR3 length is 15 residues. The germline V gene encodes CDR1 PRHDT and CDR2 FYEKMQ (reference sequence). The J gene is TRBJ1-2, the V gene TRBV13, with D uncertain. The receptor was derived from a human donor with Susac syndrome. Specimen: CD8+ T cells from PBMCs. The CDR3 coding sequence is TGTGCCAGCAGCCGCCGGGAGCGGACTAACTATGGCTACACCTTC. This encodes CASSRRERTNYGYTF.